Included here is one TCR beta chain sequence, with context. What it binds is not known. V trimming: 7 bases; J trimming: 7 bases; junction bases outside the gene matches: 4. Germline assignment: CDR1 SQVTM and CDR2 ANQGSEA. The CDR3 has 12 amino acids. The unsorted samples took 85 million or so PBMCs to get genomic DNA. The assay was immunoSEQ multiplex PCR, and TCRdb's table has in-frame clones only and misses some. This sample has 500,000 to 650,000 clones; roughly 79% occur once, and the top ten carry 9.5% to 15%. The data were obtained in a study of shared clonotypes between healthy human individuals. Points from the study as a whole: It was anticipated that sequencing depth would influence how many clonotypes donors shared.

This receptor was taken from a woman between 40 and 50 years old in good health. Some clones in this sample may be carry-over from other donors' samples. Sequenced input: PBMCs. J is TRBJ2-2 and V is TRBV29-1, with 9 bases that match TRBD1. DNA of the CDR3: TGCAGCGCTACAGGGGGCGGCGGGGAGCTGTTTTTT. This encodes CSATGGGGELFF.